The rows below give T cell receptor beta chains drawn from one sample of a study of T cells in Graves' hyperthyroidism and ophthalmopathy. TCRdb re-called the multiplex PCR reads with MiXCR, one entry per CDR3 protein. The table includes around 340,000 distinct CDR3 sequences, 17% detected once. Material: blood. Every receptor here comes from a woman aged 25 to 39 with Graves' hyperthyroidism that later progressed to Graves' ophthalmopathy. Each CDR3 is given with its conserved first and last residue. Fields, in order: clone size, J gene, D gene, V gene, CDR3 protein, CDR3 DNA. A D gene is named only where the DNA matches it firmly. The size of a clone is reported for some rows only, either as once, few or many, or as a class for expanded clones.

-	TRBJ2-7	TRBD2	TRBV20-1	CSAPARGAGDYEQYF	TGCAGTGCTCCGGCCCGCGGAGCGGGGGACTACGAGCAGTACTTC
many	TRBJ2-1	-	TRBV5-1	CASRETSQSSYNEQFF	TGCGCCAGCAGAGAAACAAGCCAAAGCTCCTACAATGAGCAGTTCTTC
-	TRBJ2-5	-	TRBV20-1	CSARAYQETQYF	TGCAGTGCCCGGGCCTACCAAGAGACCCAGTACTTC
many	TRBJ1-2	TRBD1	TRBV5-1	CASRPLSDRVDYGYTF	TGCGCCAGCAGACCCCTCTCAGACAGGGTCGACTATGGCTACACCTTC
once	TRBJ2-5	TRBD1	TRBV3-1	CASSRGTGGYETQYF	TGTGCCAGCAGCAGAGGGACAGGGGGCTATGAGACCCAGTACTTC
many	TRBJ2-2	-	TRBV27	CASSTRGQGVAGFRELFF	TGTGCCAGCAGCACAAGGGGCCAGGGGGTAGCGGGATTCCGGGAGCTGTTTTTT
many	TRBJ2-5	TRBD2	TRBV11-2	CASRHYLAGGPETQYF	TGTGCCAGCAGACACTATCTAGCGGGAGGGCCAGAGACCCAGTACTTC
many	TRBJ2-7	-	TRBV11-2	CASSLVGQETYEQYF	TGTGCCAGCAGCTTAGTTGGGCAGGAAACCTACGAGCAGTACTTC
once	TRBJ2-1	-	TRBV2	CASSEVSGHEQSF	TGTGCCAGCAGTGAAGTATCGGGGCATGAGCAGTCCTTC
many	TRBJ1-1	-	TRBV5-1	CASSLDSPMNTEAFF	TGCGCCAGCAGCTTGGATTCTCCCATGAACACTGAAGCTTTCTTT
-	TRBJ2-1	-	TRBV7-9	CASSPVGNQPYNEQFF	TGTGCCAGCAGCCCCGTCGGGAATCAACCCTACAATGAGCAGTTCTTC
many	TRBJ1-5	-	TRBV28	CASSFGQHNQPQHF	TGTGCCAGCAGTTTCGGACAGCACAATCAGCCCCAGCATTTT
few	TRBJ2-2	TRBD1	TRBV4-1	CASSRTGQGVDTGELFF	TGCGCCAGCAGCCGAACCGGGCAGGGGGTCGACACCGGGGAGCTGTTTTTT
-	TRBJ2-3	TRBD1	TRBV5-5	CASSGRGTGTFRDTQYF	TGTGCCAGCAGCGGGAGAGGGACAGGGACTTTCAGAGATACGCAGTATTTT
few	TRBJ2-1	TRBD2	TRBV27	CASSLVAGGFSEQFF	TGTGCCAGCAGTTTGGTAGCGGGAGGTTTCAGTGAGCAGTTCTTC
few	TRBJ2-1	TRBD2	TRBV3-1	CASSIPAGTSGIGEQFF	TGTGCCAGCAGCATCCCCGCCGGGACTAGCGGGATCGGTGAGCAGTTCTTC
many	TRBJ2-1	-	TRBV19	CASADDAYNEQFF	TGTGCCAGTGCGGACGATGCATACAATGAGCAGTTCTTC
many	TRBJ2-7	-	TRBV28	CASSPSGRNYEQYF	TGTGCCAGCAGTCCATCGGGCAGGAACTACGAGCAGTACTTC
few	TRBJ1-4	-	TRBV4-2	CASSQGRDLEKLFF	TGTGCCAGCAGCCAAGGCAGGGATCTGGAAAAACTGTTTTTT
-	TRBJ2-7	-	TRBV4-1	CASSQSLAGTPYEQYF	TGCGCCAGCAGCCAGTCCCTCGCGGGCACCCCCTACGAGCAGTACTTC
many	TRBJ1-6	TRBD1	TRBV20-1	CSASDRGLVNSPLHF	TGCAGTGCTAGCGACAGGGGGCTTGTTAATTCACCCCTCCACTTT
many	TRBJ1-1	-	TRBV10-2	CASSRGTEAFF	TGCGCCAGCAGTAGGGGCACTGAAGCTTTCTTT
many	TRBJ2-1	TRBD2	TRBV29-1	CSVELAGGHSYNEQFF	TGCAGCGTTGAGCTGGCGGGGGGCCACTCCTACAATGAGCAGTTCTTC
many	TRBJ1-6	-	TRBV15	CATSGRFINSPLHF	TGTGCCACCAGCGGCCGGTTCATTAATTCACCCCTCCACTTT
-	TRBJ2-1	TRBD1	TRBV27	CASRRQGILNEQFF	TGTGCCAGCAGGCGACAGGGAATTCTCAATGAGCAGTTCTTC
-	TRBJ1-6	-	TRBV30	CAWTPGTDSPLHF	TGTGCCTGGACTCCCGGAACGGATTCACCCCTCCACTTT
many	TRBJ2-3	TRBD1	TRBV27	CASTQRGGGDTDTQYF	TGTGCCAGCACTCAAAGAGGGGGCGGAGACACAGATACGCAGTATTTT
many	TRBJ2-7	TRBD2	TRBV5-1	CASSPRLAGESEQYF	TGCGCCAGCAGCCCTAGACTAGCGGGAGAATCCGAGCAGTACTTC
many	TRBJ2-5	TRBD1	TRBV28	CASQGETQYF	TGTGCCAGCCAGGGGGAAACCCAGTACTTC
-	TRBJ2-4	-	TRBV12-3/TRBV12-4	CASSLRGEMGVIAKNIQYF	TGTGCCAGCAGTTTGAGGGGGGAAATGGGGGTAATAGCCAAAAACATTCAGTACTTC
few	TRBJ2-7	-	TRBV6-1	CATFAGGEQYF	TGTGCCACCTTCGCCGGGGGCGAGCAGTACTTC
many	TRBJ2-7	-	TRBV11-2	CASSLEPGPSYEQYF	TGTGCCAGCAGCTTAGAGCCGGGGCCCTCCTACGAGCAGTACTTC
once	TRBJ2-1	-	TRBV4-1	CASSRELNNEQFF	TGCGCCAGCAGTCGGGAACTAAACAATGAGCAGTTCTTC
many	TRBJ2-7	-	TRBV6-1	CASSDGGARASYEQYF	TGTGCCAGCAGTGATGGCGGGGCCCGGGCCTCCTACGAGCAGTACTTC
-	TRBJ2-7	-	TRBV3-1	CASSQDRVSYEQYF	TGTGCCAGCAGCCAGGATAGAGTCTCCTACGAGCAGTACTTC
many	TRBJ2-7	-	TRBV5-1	CASSLASAISYEQYF	TGCGCCAGCAGCTTGGCTAGTGCGATCTCCTACGAGCAGTACTTC
few	TRBJ2-4	-	TRBV7-9	CASSSLAQIAKNIQYF	TGTGCCAGCAGCTCCCTTGCCCAGATAGCCAAAAACATTCAGTACTTC
many	TRBJ2-3	TRBD1	TRBV12-3/TRBV12-4	CASSPGQGPDTQYF	TGTGCCAGCAGTCCCGGACAGGGACCAGATACGCAGTATTTT
many	TRBJ1-2	-	TRBV10-2	CASSERDLRDYGYTF	TGCGCCAGCAGTGAGAGAGACCTCCGGGACTATGGCTACACCTTC
many	TRBJ2-3	TRBD2	TRBV20-1	CSSSPGLAGSRHPDTQYF	TGCAGTAGCTCCCCGGGGCTAGCGGGATCCCGCCACCCAGATACGCAGTATTTT
few	TRBJ1-6	-	TRBV11-2	CASGRDKYNSPLHF	TGTGCCAGCGGGCGAGATAAATATAATTCACCCCTCCACTTT
-	TRBJ2-3	TRBD1	TRBV11-2	CASSCLLGQDTTDTHYF	TGTGCCAGCAGCTGCCTACTCGGACAGGACACCACAGATACGCATTATTTT
many	TRBJ2-7	-	TRBV7-9	CASSPRQAPREQYF	TGTGCCAGCAGCCCGAGACAGGCTCCCAGGGAGCAGTACTTC
few	TRBJ2-7	-	TRBV20-1	CSARDPGRPYEQYF	TGCAGTGCTAGAGATCCAGGCAGACCCTACGAGCAGTACTTC
many	TRBJ1-1	-	TRBV28	CASSVGPSGTEAFF	TGTGCCAGCAGTGTCGGTCCCTCGGGCACTGAAGCTTTCTTT
-	TRBJ1-1	-	TRBV12-3/TRBV12-4	CASSLYGVNAFF	TGTGCCAGCAGTTTATACGGGGTGAACGCTTTCTTT
-	TRBJ1-4	-	TRBV4-1	CASSRPQGANEKLFF	TGCGCCAGCAGCCGCCCCCAGGGAGCTAATGAAAAACTGTTTTTT
-	TRBJ1-4	TRBD1	TRBV5-4	CASSSNRGLDEKLFF	TGTGCCAGCAGCTCGAATAGGGGGCTTGATGAAAAACTGTTTTTT
few	TRBJ1-4	-	TRBV28	CASSPAYHRETNEKLFF	TGTGCCAGCAGTCCAGCCTATCACAGGGAAACTAATGAAAAACTGTTTTTT
-	TRBJ1-1	-	TRBV6-9	CASSYFREGLNTEAFF	TGTGCCAGCAGTTATTTCCGGGAGGGGTTGAACACTGAAGCTTTCTTT
many	TRBJ2-4	-	TRBV11-2	CASSKEAGWVIQYF	TGTGCCAGCAGCAAAGAGGCGGGATGGGTCATTCAGTACTTC
few	TRBJ2-2	TRBD1	TRBV5-4	CASSSRDRVVGELFF	TGTGCCAGCAGCTCCCGGGACAGGGTGGTCGGGGAGCTGTTTTTT
many	TRBJ2-5	-	TRBV7-2	CASSLALGEGGETQYF	TGTGCCAGCAGCTTAGCCCTCGGGGAGGGGGGAGAGACCCAGTACTTC
many	TRBJ1-6	-	TRBV11-2	CASSLAGDNSPLHF	TGTGCCAGCAGCTTAGCCGGGGACAATTCACCCCTCCACTTT
few	TRBJ1-2	-	TRBV20-1	CSAREQGRRYGYTF	TGCAGTGCTAGAGAACAGGGCCGCCGTTATGGCTACACCTTC
many	TRBJ2-3	-	TRBV7-2	CASSTIVRRGQYF	TGTGCCAGCAGCACAATCGTCCGGAGAGGGCAGTATTTT
-	TRBJ2-2	-	TRBV11-2	CASSARGRLDPSGSPGELFF	TGTGCCAGCAGCGCAAGGGGGCGCCTGGACCCAAGCGGGAGTCCCGGGGAGCTGTTTTTT
many	TRBJ2-3	-	TRBV29-1	CSVEDLKLEADTQYF	TGCAGCGTTGAAGATCTAAAACTAGAGGCAGATACGCAGTATTTT